Included here is one TCR beta chain sequence, with context. Antigen: not known. This PCR relied on a set of 60 Vbeta primers and 13 Jbeta primers. In the original analysis: Later, an analysis found about 83 million unique TCR beta chains, and 8.5 million to 12 million of these were shared. Sequenced by immunoSEQ multiplex PCR; TCRdb stores in-frame clones only, minus some. The D gene and trimming were derived from the DNA, and the V and J assignments and clone size from that table. The repertoire holds approximately 120,000 clones, with around three quarters as singletons. The data originate from a study of cytomegalovirus exposure and HLA in healthy donors. General study results and limits: Testing in vitro showed a few CMV-associated chains specific for CMV antigens. A later analysis reportedly identified an Asian-associated ancestry cluster as carrying fewer N-insertions than the approximately 710-donor mean. On later analysis, the bulk of CMV-associated TCR beta chains appeared to be HLA-restricted.

This receptor was identified in a woman aged 45-65 years in good health and CMV-seropositive. The sequencing sample was made of PBMCs.

CDR3 sequence reads: CASSFDRVNSPLHF. The DNA of the CDR3 is TGTGCCAGCAGCTTCGACAGGGTGAATTCACCCCTCCACTTT. The J gene is TRBJ1-6, the V gene TRBV5-6, with 7 bases identical to TRBD1. The length of the CDR3 is 14 residues. Germline lookup yields CDR1 SGHDT and CDR2 YYEEEE. Trimming cost V 2 bases and J 7 bases; bases outside gene matches: 3. The whole variable domain, filled in from reference TRBV5-6 and TRBJ1-6, reads DAGVTQSPTHLIKTRGQQVTLRCSPKSGHDTVSWYQQALGQGPQFIFQYYEEEERQRGNFPDRFSGHQFPNYSSELNVNALLLGDSALYLCASSFDRVNSPLHFGNGTRLTVT.